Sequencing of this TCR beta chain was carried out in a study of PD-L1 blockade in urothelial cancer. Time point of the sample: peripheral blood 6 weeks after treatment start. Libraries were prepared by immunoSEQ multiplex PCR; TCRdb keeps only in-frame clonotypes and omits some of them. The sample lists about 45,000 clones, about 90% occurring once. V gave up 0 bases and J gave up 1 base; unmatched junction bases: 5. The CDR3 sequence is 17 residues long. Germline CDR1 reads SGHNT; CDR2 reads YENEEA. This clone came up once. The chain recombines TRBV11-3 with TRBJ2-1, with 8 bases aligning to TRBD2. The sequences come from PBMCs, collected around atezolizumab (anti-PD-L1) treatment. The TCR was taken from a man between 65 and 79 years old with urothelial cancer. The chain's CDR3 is CASSLEGLAGSYNEQFF. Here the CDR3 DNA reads TGTGCCAGCAGCTTAGAGGGCCTAGCGGGTTCCTACAATGAGCAGTTCTTC.